This T cell receptor beta chain originates from a study of T cell repertoires in cytomegalovirus infection (dated by TCRdb to between 2018 and 2020). Turning to the overall study: Peptide stimulations targeted recently identified HLA-C-restricted CMV epitopes, whose presentation resists viral immunomodulation, together with well-studied HLA-B-restricted epitopes. Donor HLA type was relevant to the analysis, because carriage of CMV infection together with the matching HLA type was indicated by public TCR beta signatures.

What the authors observed across the whole study: Carriers of CMV infection plus the relevant HLA type were discriminated by the cumulative frequency of public TCR beta family members in the study cohort and in an independent roughly 340-donor cohort. The ex vivo response was dominated by HLA-C-restricted CMV-specific TCR beta clonotypes, and the single most frequent clonotype in two of eight donors was supplied by these HLA-C-restricted clonotypes.

Reads for this sample came from an Illumina HiSeq 1500. TCRdb applied fastp at Q25 and MiXCR to the public reads, then kept only in-frame beta chains. Records with the same CDR3 protein are collapsed into one entry carrying the most frequent genes and DNA. Counted in this sample were a few hundred thousand distinct CDR3 sequences; over 35% of them appeared once. 48% of the sample is held by the ten biggest clonotypes. This clonotype has more than one count but fewer than ten. What this receptor recognizes is not known. Per-base qualities were not stored, and no clone one base away is much larger. Cut back by 6 bases and 10 bases, the V and J ends lie 19 bases apart. As encoded in the germline V gene (reference sequence), CDR1 is MNHEY while CDR2 is SMNVEV. The cysteine opens and the phenylalanine closes a CDR3 of 15 amino acids. CDR3 DNA only is kept here, 45 bases in frame from base 1. The treatment or condition label, read with the paper, signifies: in vitro stimulation with specific CMV peptide epitopes to enrich CMV-specific T cells.

The chain uses TRBV27 and TRBJ1-6; the D gene is possibly TRBD1, with 6 bases matching. Here the sequenced sample was cultured PBMCs, taken from culture after CMV antigen stimulation. This TCR was recovered from a human donor in good health (CMV status not recorded). Some clones in this sample may be carry-over from other donors' samples. DNA sequence: TGTGCCAGCAGGAAGACAGGACCACAGAGCTCACCCCTCCACTTT. This codes for CASRKTGPQSSPLHF.